This TCR beta chain was recorded in a study of cytomegalovirus exposure and HLA in healthy donors. Study-level information: Roughly 80 million unique TCRs from HLA-typed donors made up an early data release.

A multiplex PCR was run with 60 Vbeta primers and 13 Jbeta primers. Profiling relied on immunoSEQ multiplex PCR, and the TCRdb table lists in-frame clones only, not all of them. The sample records 200,000 to 250,000 clones, around 75% being singletons. This clone was counted a few times. The CDR3 length is 14 residues. Trimming left V 1 base short and J 6 bases short, with 10 bases between. Per germline, CDR1 LNHDA and CDR2 SQIVND (reference sequence). This TCR was sampled from a woman in her twenties or thirties in good health and CMV-seronegative. V gene TRBV19 combines with J gene TRBJ1-5, with D perhaps matching TRBD1 (5 bases). What was sequenced was PBMCs. Here the CDR3 DNA reads TGTGCCAGTAGTATAGGACTGCAGGGTCAGCCCCAGCATTTT. It is translated as CASSIGLQGQPQHF.